A selection of T cell receptor beta chains follows, all from one sample in a study of T cell responses to AZD1222 COVID-19 vaccine. Only in-frame clones appear in the TCRdb table, and some are missing; sequencing was by immunoSEQ multiplex PCR. Of 90,000 to 120,000 clones listed, around 96% are singletons. This specimen was peripheral blood, taken on day 0 of AZD1222 vaccination. The receptor source for this set is an adult in good health. The CDR3 runs from the conserved cysteine through the conserved F or W. Fields, in order: V gene, D gene, CDR3 protein. A D gene is named only where the DNA matches it firmly.

TRBV7-2 | . | CASSLAVSGNTIYF
TRBV19 | . | CASSILRVSTGNTIYF
TRBV3-1/TRBV3-2 | . | CASSQVHGSENEQFF
TRBV30 | TRBD1 | CAWLADRASREQYF
TRBV7-9 | TRBD1 | CASSSEGAVTEAFF
TRBV11-2 | . | CASSPTFYEQYF
TRBV6-2/TRBV6-3 | . | CASSPAGVFNQPQHF
TRBV19 | . | CASRGLDRTYGYTF
TRBV6-6 | TRBD1 | CASSYRDRGLSGGTQGGYTF
TRBV3-1/TRBV3-2 | . | CASSQRVTGLYGYTF
TRBV5-6 | . | CASSLGGGLNTEAFF
TRBV5-1 | . | CASSLEWGDTQYF
TRBV7-3 | . | CASSLRGEQFF
TRBV6-2/TRBV6-3 | . | CASSYPQNHQPQHF
TRBV5-4 | . | CASSLGAANYGYTF
TRBV7-8 | . | CASSLYGVNTEAFF
TRBV5-1 | TRBD1 | CASSLEGTGKVYGYTF
TRBV28 | TRBD1 | CASSFRRGQSNQPQHF
TRBV7-3 | . | CASSLQRQTEAFF
TRBV7-9 | . | CASSPKQGVNTEAFF
TRBV7-9 | . | CASSWGLSNEQFF
TRBV28 | TRBD1 | CASSTSGQGGYYNYGYTF
TRBV15 | . | CATSREVGNQPQHF
TRBV9 | TRBD1 | CASSQGGLYGYTF
TRBV29-1 | . | CSVVLGSSYEQYF
TRBV2 | . | CASSEPIPTF
TRBV29-1 | . | CSVEEPSGLFF